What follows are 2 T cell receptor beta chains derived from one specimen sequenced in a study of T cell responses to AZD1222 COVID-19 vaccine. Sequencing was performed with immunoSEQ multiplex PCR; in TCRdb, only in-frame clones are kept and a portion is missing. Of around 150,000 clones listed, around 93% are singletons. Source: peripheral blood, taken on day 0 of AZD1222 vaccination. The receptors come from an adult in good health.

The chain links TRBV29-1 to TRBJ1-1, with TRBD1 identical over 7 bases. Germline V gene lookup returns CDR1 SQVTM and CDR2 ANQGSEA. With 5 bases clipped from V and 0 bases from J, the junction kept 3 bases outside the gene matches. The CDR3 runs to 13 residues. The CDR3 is CSVLGQMNTEAFF. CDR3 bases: TGCAGCGTTCTGGGACAGATGAACACTGAAGCTTTCTTT.

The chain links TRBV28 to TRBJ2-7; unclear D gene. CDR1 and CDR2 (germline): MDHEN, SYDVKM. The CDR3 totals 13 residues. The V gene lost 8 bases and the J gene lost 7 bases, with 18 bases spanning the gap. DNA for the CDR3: TGTGCCAGCGGGGAAGTTGCCACGGAGGAGCAGTACTTC. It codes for CASGEVATEEQYF.